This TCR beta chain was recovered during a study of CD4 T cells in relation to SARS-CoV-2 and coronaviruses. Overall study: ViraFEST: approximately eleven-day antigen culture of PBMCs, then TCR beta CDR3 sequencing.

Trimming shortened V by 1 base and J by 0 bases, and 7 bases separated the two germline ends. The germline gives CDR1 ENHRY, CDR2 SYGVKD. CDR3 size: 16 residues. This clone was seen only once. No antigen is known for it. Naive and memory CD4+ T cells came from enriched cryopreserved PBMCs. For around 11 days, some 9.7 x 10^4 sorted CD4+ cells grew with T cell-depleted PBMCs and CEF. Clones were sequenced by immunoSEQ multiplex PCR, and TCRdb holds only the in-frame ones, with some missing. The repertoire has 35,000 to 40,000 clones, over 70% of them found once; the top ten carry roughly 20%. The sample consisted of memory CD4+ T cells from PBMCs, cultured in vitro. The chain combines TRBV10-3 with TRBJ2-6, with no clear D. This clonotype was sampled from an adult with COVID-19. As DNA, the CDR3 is TGTGCCATCAGTGAGTGGGTCGGCTCTGGGGCCAACGTCCTGACTTTC. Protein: CAISEWVGSGANVLTF.